This TCR beta chain was documented in a study of vaccination and CD4 T cells after COVID-19. Cultured CD4+ T-cell DNA underwent Oncomine TCR Beta short-read sequencing. TCRdb itself ran the PCR reads through MiXCR, one entry per CDR3 protein. The data contain around 12,000 distinct CDR3 sequences, 36% of them singletons. Concerning this clonotype: Its antigen remains unidentified.

Specified treatment: approximately 11-day PBMC culture with coronavirus spike peptide pools or control peptides (ViraFEST assay). With 8.5 to 10 ug/ml peptide pools and approximately 10 IU/ml IL-2, PBMCs were cultured at about 2.2 million per well. Replacement of half the medium with fresh IL-2 medium took place on days 3 and 7. This receptor was taken from a human donor with COVID-19. The source material was cultured CD4+ T cells from blood.

The CDR3 reads CASKVGPQLRYEQYF. The CDR3 nucleotides are TGTGCCAGCAAAGTAGGGCCCCAACTAAGGTACGAGCAGTACTTC. The chain combines TRBV7-8 with TRBJ2-7; D unresolved. The CDR3 is made up of 15 amino acids. Germline values: CDR1 SGHVS, CDR2 FQNEAQ. Trimming stripped 7 bases from V and 4 bases from J, with 20 bases between.